This TCR beta chain originates from a study of low-dose radiotherapy and immunotherapy resistance in tumors. Study at large: Treatment of Cohort 1 consisted of 0.5 Gy per fraction every 2 weeks, adding up to 6.5 Gy. It was 1 Gy per fraction every two weeks that Cohort 2 received, adding up to 13 Gy over 26 weeks. On an every-two-weeks schedule, patients received intravenous nivolumab 240 mg, along with ipilimumab 1 mg/kg every six weeks.

Covering alpha and beta chains, TRAV- and TRBV-specific primers were used for the first-strand cDNA. PCR amplification of the TCRs was performed with Phusion for 20 to 25 PCR cycles, and it relied on a constant-region primer together with a V-primer adapter. MiXCR, run by TCRdb on the reads, gives a single entry per CDR3 protein. The repertoire consists of 7,500 to 10,000 distinct CDR3 sequences, with roughly 80% occurring once and the leading ten covering less than 1.5%. The receptor was derived from a human donor with advanced metastatic prostate, ovarian, gallbladder or colorectal cancer (not recorded which). This table probably holds off-target reads from a library built for another chain.

The CDR3 coding sequence is TGTGCCAGCAGTTCTAGCGGGACAGATACGCAGTATTTT. Protein sequence: CASSSSGTDTQYF. The genes are TRBV28 and TRBJ2-3, with 8 bases lining up with TRBD2. Looked up from germline, CDR1 is MDHEN and CDR2 is SYDVKM. V shed 4 bases and J 3 bases; nucleotides not matched to a gene: 0. The CDR3 contains 13 residues. Using reference TRBV28 and TRBJ2-3 for the parts outside the CDR3, the full variable domain is DVKVTQSSRYLVKRTGEKVFLECVQDMDHENMFWYRQDPGLGLRLIYFSYDVKMKEKGDIPEGYSVSREKKERFSLILESASTNQTSMYLCASSSSGTDTQYFGPGTRLTVL.